This T cell receptor (beta chain) was identified in a study of blood T cell repertoires in COVID-19. Only in-frame clones appear in the TCRdb table, and some are missing; sequencing was by immunoSEQ multiplex PCR. Here the sample spans 150,000 to 200,000 clones, around 84% being singletons. The V gene lost 7 bases and the J gene lost 4 bases, with 8 bases spanning the gap. The CDR3 is made up of 12 amino acids. The chain uses TRBV12-3 or TRBV12-4 and TRBJ1-5; D remains ambiguous. The sequencing sample was made of PBMCs or T cells enriched from blood (not recorded which). This clonotype was sampled from a man over 45 who had recovered from COVID-19. CDR3 bases: TGTGCCAGCAAAAATCTAAATCAGCCCCAGCATTTT. Protein sequence: CASKNLNQPQHF.